This TCR beta chain emerged from a study of T cells in localized non-small cell lung cancer. Study conclusions and caveats: Researchers found a median approximately 57 of the top 100 tumor clones in adjacent lung. With higher T cell density in blood came longer overall survival.

On this clone itself: Its antigen is not identified.

Measured with immunoSEQ multiplex PCR; TCRdb has only the in-frame clones, and not every one. Here the sample spans 50,000 to 70,000 clones, more than 80% being singletons. CDR3 length equals 12 residues. The V end was cut by 6 bases, the J end by 4 bases, with 9 bases between. Germline assignment: CDR1 LGHNT and CDR2 FRNRAP. The V and J genes are TRBV12-5 and TRBJ1-1; D call uncertain. The starting material was PBMCs, obtained before any cancer treatment. The TCR sequence derives from a man aged 35 to 69 with stage II lung adenocarcinoma. DNA of the CDR3: TGTGCTAGTGGGATTCTTACCACTGAAGCTTTCTTT. Encoded protein: CASGILTTEAFF.